This T cell receptor (beta chain) was sequenced for a study of CD8 T cell repertoires and HIV-1 epitope variants. Libraries were prepared by immunoSEQ multiplex PCR; TCRdb keeps only in-frame clonotypes and omits some of them. The profile covers tens of thousands of clones, with 74% appearing a single time and more than 25% taken by the ten largest. Germline V gene lookup returns CDR1 MDHEN and CDR2 SYDVKM. The CDR3 spans 15 residues. The junction had 2 bases not matched to a gene; V was cut back by 0 bases and J by 1 base. The chain has TRBV28 and TRBJ1-1, with 7 bases fitting TRBD1. This TCR was recovered from a male donor with HIV. Sequenced material: uncultured baseline CD8+ T cells from peripheral blood mononuclear cells (PBMCs). CDR3 nucleotides: TGTGCCAGCAGTTTATGGACAGGGAAGAACACTGAAGCTTTCTTT. This translates into CASSLWTGKNTEAFF.